These 26 T cell receptor gamma chains came from one sample sequenced in a study of gamma-delta T cells after stem cell transplantation. TCRdb re-called the RT-PCR reads with CATT. The sample has more than 300 gamma-chain clones, roughly 4.8% seen once; the top ten hold approximately 70%. The sequencing input was gamma-delta T cells. These receptors came from a human donor. It is not recorded whose cells these are; they may come from a transplant donor.

A word on this clone: A far larger clone is one base from this, pointing to a likely read error. The rearrangement uses TRGV2 and TRGJ1 or TRGJ2. Germline values: CDR1 EGSNGY, CDR2 YDSYNSKV. The CDR3 runs to 13 residues. CDR3 DNA sequence: TGTGCCACCTGGGGCGGGCCCTATTATAAGAAACTCTTT. It yields the protein CATWGGPYYKKLF.

Remarks on this clone: The protein given by TCRdb reflects a much larger clone and differs at residue 13 from this DNA's translation, likely from a read error; the protein shown is the DNA's translation. This sequence joins TRGV9 and TRGJP. The CDR3 covers 15 residues. Per the germline V gene, CDR1 is GITISATS and CDR2 is ISYDGTV (reference sequence). The CDR3 DNA reads TGTGCCTTGTGGGAGGTGAAGTTGGGCAAAAAAATCGAGGTATTT. It is translated as CALWEVKLGKKIEVF.

Worth noting for this clone: TCRdb shows a much larger clone's protein in place of this DNA's translation, and the two differ at residue 9, likely through a read error; the protein shown is translated from the DNA. The sample carries other DNA sequences with the same CDR3. The chain uses TRGV9 and TRGJP. The ends lost 0 bases at V and 9 bases at J; junction bases unmatched: 8. The CDR3 spans 17 residues. The germline gives CDR1 GITISATS, CDR2 ISYDGTV (reference sequence). CDR3 bases: TGTGCCTTGTGGGAGGTGTTGGGAGGGTTGGGCAAAAAAATCAAGGTATTT. It specifies CALWEVLGGLGKKIKVF.

By share, this clone ranks as medium-sized. The protein TCRdb gives is from a much larger clone and does not agree with this DNA's translation at residue 5, likely a read error; the protein shown here comes from the DNA. The same CDR3 can be traced to other DNA sequences in this sample. The chain uses TRGV9 and TRGJP. The CDR3 is 16 amino acids. CDR1 is GITISATS and CDR2 is ISYDGTV in the germline V gene (reference sequence). CDR3 coding DNA: TGTGCCTTGTGGGGGGTGCGGGAGTTGGGCAAAAAAATCAAGGTATTT. Amino acids: CALWGVRELGKKIKVF.

As concerns this clone: A far bigger clonotype differs at one base, so this is likely a read error. Other DNA variants within this sample encode the same CDR3. This chain connects TRGV9 to TRGJP. The CDR3 has 16 amino acids. Germline lookup yields CDR1 GITISATS and CDR2 ISYDGTV (reference sequence). CDR3 region: CALWEVRELGKKIKVF. The CDR3 nucleotides read TGTGCCTTGTGGGAGGTGCGGGAGTTGGGCAAAAAGATCAAGGTATTT.

Comment on this clone: TCRdb's listed protein matches a much larger clone and diverges from this DNA's translation at residue 2, likely through a read error; the protein shown comes from the DNA. The CDR3 DNA is TGTACCTTGTGGGATCCTCGGTGGAAAATCAAGGTATTT. Residues: CTLWDPRWKIKVF. The rearrangement uses TRGV9 and TRGJP. This CDR3 has 13 residues. Germline-derived CDR1 and CDR2 are GITISATS and ISYDGTV (reference sequence).

Details on this clone: The TCRdb protein, from a much larger clone, departs from this DNA's translation at residue 14, likely by read error; the protein shown derives from the DNA. The J gene is TRGJP, the V gene TRGV9. Germline V gene data show CDR1 as GITISATS and CDR2 as ISYDGTV (reference sequence). The CDR3 consists of 16 residues. The CDR3 DNA reads TGTGCCTTGTGGGAGGAACAAGAGTTGGGCAAAAAAATCGAGGTATTT. This translates into CALWEEQELGKKIEVF.

Worth noting for this clone: It is likely a read error: a sequence one base away is far more abundant. Other DNA sequences from this sample encode an identical CDR3 as well. J is TRGJP and V is TRGV9. Germline V gene data show CDR1 as GITISATS and CDR2 as ISYDGTV (reference sequence). The CDR3 extends over 15 amino acids. DNA for the CDR3: TGTGCCCTGTGGGAGAGGGGGTTGGGCAAAAAAATCAAGGTATTT. Its protein product is CALWERGLGKKIKVF.

This clone appeared a few times. With a far larger clone one base away, a read error is the likely cause. This sample also contains other DNA sequences that code for the same CDR3. V and J are TRGV9 and TRGJP. The J segment lost 11 bases and the V segment lost 0 bases, leaving 25 bases of the junction unmatched. The V gene's germline CDR1 is GITISATS and CDR2 ISYDGTV (reference sequence). This CDR3 comprises 22 residues. CDR3: CALWEVQGVQRSRELGKKIKVF. The CDR3 nucleotides are TGTGCCTTGTGGGAGGTGCAAGGGGTGCAACGGAGCCGGGAGCTGGGCAAAAAAATCAAGGTATTT.

This clone was seen a handful of times. The translation of this DNA and the TCRdb protein of a much larger clone differ at residue 3, probably owing to a read error; the protein shown here is translated from the DNA. J is TRGJP and V is TRGV9. The CDR3 spans 16 residues. Germline loops: CDR1 GITISATS, CDR2 ISYDGTV (reference sequence). The CDR3 reads CAVWEDTELGKKIKVF. CDR3 nucleotides: TGTGCCGTGTGGGAGGATACAGAGTTGGGCAAAAAAATCAAGGTATTT.

This clone is judged medium-sized. This is likely an artifact of a read error, given a far larger clone one base away. The chain has TRGV9 and TRGJP. Germline V lookup: CDR1 GITISATS, CDR2 ISYDGTV (reference sequence). The CDR3 has 16 residues. The CDR3 region has the DNA TGTGCCTTGTGGGAGCTACAAGAGTTGGGCAAAAAAATCAGGGTATTT. It encodes CALWELQELGKKIRVF.

This clone was seen a handful of times. With only one base between it and a far larger clone, this is likely a read error. This sample also contains other DNA sequences that code for the same CDR3. The V call is TRGV9, the J call TRGJP. The CDR3 length is 15 residues. Germline V gives CDR1 GITISATS, CDR2 ISYDGTV (reference sequence). The CDR3 nucleotides read TGTGCCTTGTGGGAGGTGAAGTTGGGAAAAAAAATCAAGGTATTT. Translated, it gives CALWEVKLGKKIKVF.

This clone rates as hyperexpanded (1% or more). Other DNA sequences in this specimen translate into the identical CDR3. The rearrangement links TRGV9 to TRGJP. CDR3 length: 16 amino acids. The junction had 2 bases not matched to a gene; V was cut back by 0 bases and J by 6 bases. Germline V gives CDR1 GITISATS, CDR2 ISYDGTV (reference sequence). The CDR3 nucleotides are TGTGCCTTGTGGGAGGTGCCAGAGTTGGGCAAAAAAATCAAGGTATTT. Translation gives CALWEVPELGKKIKVF.

Sample share makes this clone large. It may be a read error: a sequence one base away is much more abundant. The chain is built from TRGV9 and TRGJP. The length of the CDR3 is 16 residues. The V gene's germline CDR1 is GITISATS and CDR2 ISYDGTV (reference sequence). The CDR3 here is CALWEVQELGTKIKVF. CDR3 DNA: TGTGCCTTGTGGGAGGTGCAAGAGTTGGGCACAAAAATCAAGGTATTT.

In its sample, this clone is medium-sized. This clone may be a read error of a much larger clone one base away. This sample also contains other DNA sequences that code for the same CDR3. The chain couples TRGV9 to TRGJP. V lost 0 bases and J lost 8; bases outside the gene matches: 4. Germline V lookup: CDR1 GITISATS, CDR2 ISYDGTV (reference sequence). CDR3 length equals 16 residues. As DNA, the CDR3 is TGTGCCTTGTGGGAGGTGGGGCAGTTGGGCAAAAAAATCAAGGTATTT. Its protein is CALWEVGQLGKKIKVF.

With respect to this clone: A single base is all that separates this from a far larger clone, so a read error is likely. The sample holds other DNA sequences that translate to the same CDR3. The rearrangement uses TRGV9 and TRGJP. Per the germline V gene, CDR1 is GITISATS and CDR2 is ISYDGTV (reference sequence). CDR3 length: 18 amino acids. The CDR3 DNA sequence: TGTGCCTTGTGGGAGGCGCCCATACAAGAGCTGGGCAAAAAAATCAAGGTATTT. Translating gives CALWEAPIQELGKKIKVF.

In its sample, this clone was seen a few times. TCRdb attributes to this sequence the protein of a much larger clone, which differs from the DNA translation at residue 14; a read error is likely, and the protein displayed is translated from the DNA. The V call is TRGV9, the J call TRGJP. The CDR3 is made up of 16 amino acids. Germline V gives CDR1 GITISATS, CDR2 ISYDGTV (reference sequence). CDR3 DNA sequence: TGTGCCTTGTGGGAGGTGCGGGAGTTGGGCAAAAAAATCGAGGTATTT. Translation: CALWEVRELGKKIEVF.

With regard to this clone: A far larger clone is one base from this, pointing to a likely read error. Distinct nucleotide sequences in the sample also encode this CDR3. The chain is built from TRGV9 and TRGJP. Germline V gene sequence: CDR1 GITISATS, CDR2 ISYDGTV (reference sequence). The CDR3 consists of 19 residues. For the CDR3, the DNA is TGTGCCCTGTGGGAGGTGCAAGAGGGTTGGGAGTTGGGCAAAAAAATCAAGGTATTT. It specifies CALWEVQEGWELGKKIKVF.

This clone has only a few counts. With a far larger clone one base away, a read error is the likely cause. The CDR3 sequence: CALWETRLRQKLGKKIKVF. CDR3 bases: TGTGCCTTGTGGGAGACTCGCCTCAGACAAAAGTTGGGCAAAAAAATCAAGGTATTT. The chain has TRGV9 and TRGJP. Germline V gene sequence: CDR1 GITISATS, CDR2 ISYDGTV (reference sequence). The CDR3 extends over 19 amino acids. V shed 3 bases, J shed 8 bases, and the junction held 16 bases outside the gene matches.

There are a few counts of this clone. TCRdb lists the protein of a much larger clone for this DNA, which differs at residue 14, so this is likely a read error; the protein given here is translated from the DNA itself. The chain is built from TRGV9 and TRGJP. The germline V gene has CDR1 GITISATS and CDR2 ISYDGTV (reference sequence). The length of the CDR3 is 16 residues. CDR3 residues: CALWEVQQLGKKIEVF. CDR3 nucleotide sequence: TGTGCCTTGTGGGAGGTGCAACAGTTGGGCAAAAAAATCGAGGTATTT.

As regards this clone: The TCRdb record carries a much larger clone's protein, which differs from this DNA's translation at residue 15; a read error is the likely cause, and the protein listed here is the DNA translation. The V gene is TRGV9, the J gene TRGJP. Germline CDR1 and CDR2: GITISATS and ISYDGTV (reference sequence). The CDR3 length is 17 residues. The CDR3, as DNA: TGTGCCTTGTGGGAGGTTCCCGCAGAGTTGGGCAAAAAAATCGAGGTATTT. This gives the protein CALWEVPAELGKKIEVF.

As concerns this clone: A far larger clone lies a single base away; this is likely a read error. Other DNA sequences in the same sample also yield this CDR3. V and J are TRGV9 and TRGJP. The germline gives CDR1 GITISATS, CDR2 ISYDGTV (reference sequence). The CDR3 has 22 amino acids. This chain's CDR3 is CALWEVQGVQRSRELGKKIKVF. In nucleotides, the CDR3 is TGTGCCCTGTGGGAGGTGCAAGGGGTGCAACGGAGCCGGGAGTTGGGCAAAAAAATCAAGGTATTT.

This clone occurred a few times. This likely traces to a read error, being one base from a far larger clone. The same CDR3 also results from other DNA sequences found in this sample. Here the CDR3 reads CALWEVKLGKKIKVF. CDR3 nucleotides: TGTGCCTTGTGGGAAGTGAAGTTGGGCAAAAAAATCAAGGTATTT. The chain is built from TRGV9 and TRGJP. V lost 4 bases, J lost 8 bases, and 5 bases stayed unmatched. Germline V gives CDR1 GITISATS, CDR2 ISYDGTV (reference sequence). The CDR3 spans 15 residues.

This clone was recorded a few times. The TCRdb protein, from a much larger clone, departs from this DNA's translation at residue 5, likely by read error; the protein shown derives from the DNA. The chain recombines TRGV9 with TRGJ1 or TRGJ2. The CDR3 sequence is 13 residues long. Per the germline V gene, CDR1 is GITISATS and CDR2 is ISYDGTV (reference sequence). V lost 5 bases and J lost 0; bases outside the gene matches: 4. The CDR3 coding sequence is TGTGCCTTGTGGGGGACGAATTATTATAAGAAACTCTTT. Translating it yields CALWGTNYYKKLF.

Regarding this clone: A far larger clone is one base from this, pointing to a likely read error. At the DNA level, this CDR3 is encoded by other sequences in the same sample as well. The CDR3 loop reads CALWEENYYKKLF. CDR3 nucleotide sequence: TGCGCCTTGTGGGAGGAGAATTATTATAAGAAACTCTTT. The V and J genes are TRGV9 and TRGJ1 or TRGJ2. CDR1 and CDR2 from the germline V gene are GITISATS and ISYDGTV (reference sequence). This CDR3 contains 13 residues.

By its share, this clone is medium-sized. A far bigger clonotype differs at one base, so this is likely a read error. Here the CDR3 reads CALWEVLQELGKKIKVF. The CDR3 region has the DNA TGTGCCTTGTGGGAGGTCTTGCAAGAGTTGGGCAAAAAAATCAAGGTATTT. The rearrangement links TRGV9 to TRGJP. The CDR3 sequence is 17 residues long. V gave up 1 base and J gave up 3 bases; unmatched junction bases: 3. Per germline, CDR1 GITISATS and CDR2 ISYDGTV (reference sequence).